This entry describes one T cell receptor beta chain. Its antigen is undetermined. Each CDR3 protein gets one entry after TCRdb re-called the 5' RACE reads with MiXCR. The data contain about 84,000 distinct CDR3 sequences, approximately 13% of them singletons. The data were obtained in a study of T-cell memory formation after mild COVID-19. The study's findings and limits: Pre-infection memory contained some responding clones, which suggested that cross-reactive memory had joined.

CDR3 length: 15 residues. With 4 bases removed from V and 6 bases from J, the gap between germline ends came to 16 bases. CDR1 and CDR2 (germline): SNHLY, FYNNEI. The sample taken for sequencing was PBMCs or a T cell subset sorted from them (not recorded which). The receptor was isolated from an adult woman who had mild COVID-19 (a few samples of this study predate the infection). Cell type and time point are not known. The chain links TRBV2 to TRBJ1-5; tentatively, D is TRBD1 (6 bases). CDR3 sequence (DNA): TGTGCCAGCAGTGTGGGAGGAAGGGGGGCTCAGCCCCAGCATTTT. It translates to CASSVGGRGAQPQHF.